The rows below give T cell receptor beta chains drawn from one sample of a study of CD8 T cells in Susac syndrome. TCRdb reprocessed the immunoSEQ multiplex PCR reads via MiXCR and lists one record per CDR3 protein. The table lists 160,000 or so distinct CDR3 sequences, 85% to 95% of them singletons. Sequences were obtained from CD4+ T cells from PBMCs. The receptor source for this set is a human donor in good health. The CDR3 runs from the conserved cysteine through the conserved F or W. A D gene is named only where the DNA matches it firmly. Clone sizes are given selectively: once, few, many, or a class where the clone is expanded.

clone_size	v_call	d_call	j_call	cdr3_aa	cdr3_nt
NA	TRBV27	TRBD2	TRBJ2-5	CASKRALGLAEETQYF	TGTGCCAGCAAAAGGGCCCTCGGACTAGCGGAAGAGACCCAGTACTTC
NA	TRBV3-1	NA	TRBJ2-1	CASGGVEQFF	TGTGCCAGCGGAGGGGTTGAGCAGTTCTTC
NA	TRBV6-1	NA	TRBJ1-6	CASTGRSYNSPLHF	TGTGCCAGCACCGGACGCTCCTATAATTCACCCCTCCACTTT
NA	TRBV12-3/TRBV12-4	NA	TRBJ2-3	CASSVGLSTDTQYF	TGTGCCAGCAGTGTAGGGCTAAGCACAGATACGCAGTATTTT
few	TRBV9	NA	TRBJ1-3	CASSVVGGNTIYF	TGTGCCAGCAGCGTAGTGGGGGGGAACACCATATATTTT
NA	TRBV3-1	NA	TRBJ1-2	CASGSLGGDYGYTF	TGTGCCAGCGGTTCCCTAGGGGGGGACTATGGCTACACCTTC
NA	TRBV19	NA	TRBJ2-5	CASSFVSETQYF	TGTGCCAGTAGTTTCGTTTCAGAGACCCAGTACTTC
NA	TRBV10-2	NA	TRBJ2-2	CASSGPWTGELFF	TGCGCCAGCTCAGGGCCGTGGACCGGGGAGCTGTTTTTT
NA	TRBV29-1	NA	TRBJ2-3	CSSRPRTGTDTQYF	TGCAGCTCCCGCCCCAGGACGGGCACAGATACGCAGTATTTT
NA	TRBV5-4	NA	TRBJ2-7	CASSLDPGPYEQYF	TGTGCCAGCAGCTTGGATCCGGGCCCCTACGAGCAGTACTTC
NA	TRBV9	NA	TRBJ2-2	CASSVQGTNTGELFF	TGTGCCAGCAGCGTACAGGGAACGAACACCGGGGAGCTGTTTTTT
NA	TRBV10-3	TRBD1	TRBJ1-2	CAISVLTGGYGYTF	TGTGCCATCAGTGTGTTAACAGGGGGATATGGCTACACCTTC
NA	TRBV30	NA	TRBJ1-5	CAWTTRGGQPQHF	TGTGCCTGGACTACGAGGGGAGGACAGCCCCAGCATTTT
NA	TRBV2	TRBD1	TRBJ2-7	CASSDKGQTSYEQYF	TGTGCCAGCAGTGATAAGGGACAGACCTCCTACGAGCAGTACTTC
NA	TRBV6-5	TRBD2	TRBJ2-3	CASSYQGFFGTSGGDTQYF	TGTGCCAGCAGTTATCAAGGGTTTTTCGGGACTAGCGGTGGTGATACGCAGTATTTT
NA	TRBV3-1	NA	TRBJ2-5	CASSQDVKTRETQYF	TGTGCCAGCAGCCAAGATGTGAAGACTCGAGAGACCCAGTACTTC
NA	TRBV20-1	NA	TRBJ1-2	CSASIIAGQGKGIGYGYTF	TGCAGTGCTAGTATCATTGCGGGCCAGGGAAAGGGTATAGGCTATGGCTACACCTTC
NA	TRBV18	NA	TRBJ1-5	CASSPAAGPNQPQHF	TGTGCCAGCTCACCGGCGGCAGGACCAAATCAGCCCCAGCATTTT
NA	TRBV2	NA	TRBJ1-2	CASSQEEGDGYTF	TGTGCCAGCAGTCAAGAGGAGGGGGATGGCTACACCTTC
NA	TRBV29-1	NA	TRBJ2-2	CSVSETLNTGELFF	TGCAGCGTTTCGGAGACACTGAACACCGGGGAGCTGTTTTTT
NA	TRBV7-9	NA	TRBJ1-4	CASRLEGSTNEKLFF	TGTGCCAGCCGACTGGAGGGGTCAACTAATGAAAAACTGTTTTTT
NA	TRBV19	NA	TRBJ2-1	CASRDRFPYNEQFF	TGTGCCAGTAGAGACAGGTTCCCCTACAATGAGCAGTTCTTC
NA	TRBV6-2/TRBV6-3	TRBD2	TRBJ2-7	CASSDITSAHPYEQYF	TGTGCCAGCAGTGACATAACTAGCGCGCACCCCTACGAGCAGTACTTC
NA	TRBV29-1	NA	TRBJ2-7	CSVEAGSTGTRFPPYEQYF	TGCAGCGTTGAAGCGGGGTCCACAGGTACTCGTTTTCCTCCTTACGAGCAGTACTTC
NA	TRBV6-5	NA	TRBJ1-1	CASSYGVEAFF	TGTGCCAGCAGTTACGGGGTGGAAGCTTTCTTT
once	TRBV7-3	TRBD1	TRBJ1-2	CASSQDRQYGYTF	TGTGCCAGCAGCCAGGACAGGCAATATGGCTACACCTTC
once	TRBV10-3	NA	TRBJ1-5	CAISDRGSQPQHF	TGTGCCATCAGTGATCGGGGGAGTCAGCCCCAGCATTTT
NA	TRBV5-1	TRBD2	TRBJ2-2	CASTQTSGVTGELFF	TGCGCCAGCACCCAGACTAGCGGGGTTACCGGGGAGCTGTTTTTT
NA	TRBV7-2	NA	TRBJ1-6	CASSLSGFGGSPLHF	TGTGCCAGCAGCTTATCAGGGTTTGGAGGTTCACCCCTCCACTTT
NA	TRBV12-3/TRBV12-4	NA	TRBJ1-2	CASSFRDQWDGYTF	TGTGCCAGCAGTTTCCGGGATCAATGGGATGGCTACACCTTC
NA	TRBV5-1	NA	TRBJ1-1	CASSLGPSTEAFF	TGCGCCAGCAGCTTGGGTCCGTCCACTGAAGCTTTCTTT
NA	TRBV2	NA	TRBJ1-5	CASRAEDYQPQHF	TGTGCCAGCAGGGCGGAGGATTATCAGCCCCAGCATTTT
NA	TRBV15	NA	TRBJ2-7	CATSRVEGSYEQYF	TGTGCCACCAGCAGAGTGGAGGGCTCCTACGAGCAGTACTTC
NA	TRBV3-1	NA	TRBJ1-6	CASSQGLPPLHF	TGTGCCAGCAGCCAAGGTCTACCTCCCCTCCACTTT
NA	TRBV6-5	NA	TRBJ2-6	CASSYSGAGANVLTF	TGTGCCAGCAGTTACTCAGGGGCTGGGGCCAACGTCCTGACTTTC
NA	TRBV7-9	NA	TRBJ1-3	CASSLGQFNTIYF	TGTGCCAGCAGCTTAGGACAGTTCAACACCATATATTTT
NA	TRBV20-1	NA	TRBJ2-5	CSAYPSRQARTETQYF	TGCAGTGCCTATCCCTCCAGACAGGCTAGAACGGAGACCCAGTACTTC
NA	TRBV5-4	NA	TRBJ2-2	CASSTRELLNTGELFF	TGTGCCAGCAGCACAAGGGAGCTCTTAAACACCGGGGAGCTGTTTTTT
NA	TRBV3-1	NA	TRBJ1-5	CASSQDTGSNQPQHF	TGTGCCAGCAGCCAAGACACAGGGTCAAATCAGCCCCAGCATTTT
NA	TRBV19	TRBD2	TRBJ2-5	CASTLAGSQETQYF	TGTGCCAGTACTTTAGCGGGGAGTCAAGAGACCCAGTACTTC
NA	TRBV4-1	TRBD2	TRBJ2-2	CASSRKTSDSNTGELFF	TGCGCCAGCAGCCGGAAAACTAGCGATTCGAACACCGGGGAGCTGTTTTTT
NA	TRBV3-1	NA	TRBJ1-6	CASSPRPFDSPLHF	TGTGCCAGCAGCCCCCGTCCTTTTGATTCACCCCTCCACTTT
NA	TRBV29-1	TRBD1	TRBJ2-6	CSVGAWGPGTGLTF	TGCAGCGTTGGGGCCTGGGGGCCAGGGACAGGCCTGACTTTC
NA	TRBV7-9	NA	TRBJ1-2	CASSYTPARYGYTF	TGTGCCAGCAGCTATACTCCCGCGCGCTATGGCTACACCTTC
NA	TRBV19	NA	TRBJ2-2	CATRPGGNTGELFF	TGTGCCACCCGACCCGGGGGCAACACCGGGGAGCTGTTTTTT
NA	TRBV25-1	NA	TRBJ1-6	CASSETMSWSPLHF	TGTGCCAGCAGTGAGACGATGTCTTGGTCACCCCTCCACTTT
NA	TRBV29-1	NA	TRBJ2-5	CSVAPKVETQYF	TGCAGCGTTGCCCCTAAGGTGGAGACCCAGTACTTC
NA	TRBV12-3/TRBV12-4	TRBD1	TRBJ1-6	CASSFSRGHSPLHF	TGTGCCAGCAGTTTCAGCAGGGGGCATTCACCCCTCCACTTT
NA	TRBV6-5	NA	TRBJ2-7	CASSYIAGQQYF	TGTGCCAGCAGTTACATCGCTGGACAGCAGTACTTC
NA	TRBV9	NA	TRBJ1-1	CASSQMNTEAFF	TGTGCCAGCAGCCAGATGAACACTGAAGCTTTCTTT
once	TRBV25-1	NA	TRBJ1-4	CASSEGHEKLFF	TGTGCCAGCAGTGAGGGACATGAAAAACTGTTTTTT
NA	TRBV29-1	NA	TRBJ2-1	CSVEDPITRGQAEQFF	TGCAGCGTTGAAGATCCAATAACCCGGGGGCAAGCTGAGCAGTTCTTC
NA	TRBV7-9	NA	TRBJ2-1	CASSAVLTSYNEQFF	TGTGCCAGCAGCGCCGTCTTAACTTCCTACAATGAGCAGTTCTTC
once	TRBV7-2	NA	TRBJ2-3	CASSWGGGSTDTQYF	TGTGCCAGCAGCTGGGGAGGCGGGAGCACAGATACGCAGTATTTT
NA	TRBV7-7	NA	TRBJ2-2	CASSLDLNTGELFF	TGTGCCAGCAGCTTAGACTTGAACACCGGGGAGCTGTTTTTT
once	TRBV19	NA	TRBJ1-5	CASSRATGSNQPQHF	TGTGCCAGTAGCCGAGCCACGGGTAGCAATCAGCCCCAGCATTTT
NA	TRBV2	NA	TRBJ1-4	CASRRGNEKLFF	TGTGCCAGCCGAAGGGGTAATGAAAAACTGTTTTTT